These 20 T cell receptor beta chains originate from one sample sequenced in a study of shared clonotypes between healthy human individuals. Only in-frame clones appear in the TCRdb table, and some are missing; sequencing was by immunoSEQ multiplex PCR. The sample lists over a million clones, 96% occurring once. The specimen was naive CD4+ T cells sorted from blood. Noted subset: CD45RA+ positively selected. These receptors all stem from a man aged 25 to 45 in good health.

The chain joins TRBV5-1 to TRBJ2-2, with a tentative D call TRBD1 (6 bases). CDR1 SGHRS and CDR2 YFSETQ come from the germline V gene. The CDR3 totals 15 residues. Trimming took off 0 bases at V and 3 bases at J, with 9 bases between the two ends. The CDR3 loop is CASSLGQADTGELFF. The CDR3 DNA reads as TGCGCCAGCAGCTTGGGACAGGCGGACACCGGGGAGCTGTTTTTT.

CDR3 sequence reads: CASSEPLGGYTF. In DNA, the CDR3 is TGTGCCAGCAGTGAGCCTTTAGGGGGCTACACCTTC. The V call is TRBV25-1, the J call TRBJ1-2; D not certain. V was trimmed by 3 bases and J by 8 bases, leaving 10 bases between them. CDR3 length equals 12 residues. Germline V gene lookup returns CDR1 MGHDK and CDR2 SYGVNS.

The V gene is TRBV7-3, the J gene TRBJ2-1, with TRBD2 matching 12 bases. The CDR3 has 18 amino acids. Germline trimming cut 2 bases from V and 1 base from J; bases unmatched to any gene: 6. Looked up from germline, CDR1 is SGHTA and CDR2 is FQGTGA. CDR3 sequence reads: CASSLRLAGVGSYNEQFF. The CDR3 DNA sequence: TGTGCCAGCAGCTTACGACTAGCGGGAGTGGGGTCCTACAATGAGCAGTTCTTC. The complete variable domain, with remaining parts taken from reference TRBV7-3 and TRBJ2-1, reads GAGVSQTPSNKVTEKGKYVELRCDPISGHTALYWYRQSLGQGPEFLIYFQGTGAADDSGLPNDRFFAVRPEGSVSTLKIQRTERGDSAVYLCASSLRLAGVGSYNEQFFGPGTRLTVL.

The V and J genes are TRBV19 and TRBJ2-2, with 8 bases lining up with TRBD1. The length of the CDR3 is 16 residues. CDR1 and CDR2 (germline): LNHDA, SQIVND (reference sequence). V lost 5 bases, J lost 4 bases, and 9 bases stayed unmatched. The CDR3 nucleotides read TGTGCCAGTAGTCCCACCAGGGGGCAGTCCACCGGGGAGCTGTTTTTT. It specifies CASSPTRGQSTGELFF.

The rearrangement links TRBV21-1 to TRBJ2-3; TRBD2, the table's D call, lacks a check against the DNA. TRBV21-1 is a documented pseudogene. This CDR3 region has 15 residues. CDR3 in DNA: TGTGCCAGCAGCGACTTAGCGGGAGGCACAGATACGCAGTATTTT. Residues: CASSDLAGGTDTQYF.

The genes are TRBV5-6 and TRBJ1-1; D gene ambiguous. Looked up from germline, CDR1 is SGHDT and CDR2 is YYEEEE. V was clipped by 3 bases and J by 4 bases, with 10 bases between them. The CDR3 totals 13 residues. CDR3 amino acids: CASSWNRITEAFF. The DNA of the CDR3 is TGTGCCAGCAGCTGGAATCGGATCACTGAAGCTTTCTTT. The full variable domain, its missing parts supplied by reference TRBV5-6 and TRBJ1-1, is DAGVTQSPTHLIKTRGQQVTLRCSPKSGHDTVSWYQQALGQGPQFIFQYYEEEERQRGNFPDRFSGHQFPNYSSELNVNALLLGDSALYLCASSWNRITEAFFGQGTRLTVV.

The chain joins TRBV27 to TRBJ2-3; 9 bases are shared with TRBD2. The CDR3 covers 17 residues. The junction had 8 bases not matched to a gene; V was cut back by 1 base and J by 3 bases. Germline V lookup: CDR1 MNHEY, CDR2 SMNVEV (reference sequence). CDR3 sequence: CASSLLASGTGTDTQYF. The CDR3 coding sequence is TGTGCCAGCAGTTTATTGGCTAGCGGGACGGGAACAGATACGCAGTATTTT.

The V call is TRBV9, the J call TRBJ2-3; D gene unclear. V was cut by 3 bases and J by 0 bases, with 8 bases left in between. The CDR3 loop spans 14 amino acids. Germline assignment: CDR1 SGDLS and CDR2 YYNGEE. As DNA, the CDR3 is TGTGCCAGCAGCGGGCCTGCTAGCACAGATACGCAGTATTTT. Translation: CASSGPASTDTQYF.

V and J are TRBV9 and TRBJ2-2; 13 nucleotides match TRBD2. Per the germline V gene, CDR1 is SGDLS and CDR2 is YYNGEE. This CDR3 spans 18 amino acids. The V gene end was trimmed by 4 bases and the J gene end by 4 bases; junction bases not matched to a gene: 10. In nucleotides, the CDR3 is TGTGCCAGCAGCCCCCGACGACTAGCGGGAGGACTCACCGGGGAGCTGTTTTTT. Its translation is CASSPRRLAGGLTGELFF.

Regarding this clone: Within the sample, other DNA sequences also encode this same CDR3. V and J are TRBV5-4 and TRBJ2-1; 10 nucleotides agree with TRBD2. Trimming cost V 0 bases and J 3 bases; bases outside gene matches: 0. The germline gives CDR1 SGHNT, CDR2 YYREEE (reference sequence). This CDR3 spans 15 amino acids. CDR3 residues: CASSLGLAGYNEQFF. The CDR3 nucleotides read TGTGCCAGCAGCTTGGGACTAGCGGGCTACAATGAGCAGTTCTTC.

The chain combines TRBV6-6 with TRBJ2-2; possible D gene TRBD1, 5 bases. Germline assignment: CDR1 MNHNY and CDR2 SVGAGI (reference sequence). The germline V and J ends were trimmed by 6 bases and 6 bases, with 11 bases remaining between them. CDR3 length: 13 amino acids. The DNA for the CDR3 is TGTGCCAGCAGAGAAGTAGGGGCCGGGGAGCTGTTTTTT. This sequence encodes CASREVGAGELFF.

The chain links TRBV28 to TRBJ2-2; D unresolved. CDR3 length: 14 amino acids. Trimming took 3 bases from V and 1 from J, leaving 6 bases between them. Germline values: CDR1 MDHEN, CDR2 SYDVKM. The chain's CDR3 is CASSFSRNTGELFF. In DNA, the CDR3 is TGTGCCAGCAGTTTTTCCCGGAACACCGGGGAGCTGTTTTTT.

The rearrangement joins TRBV5-1 to TRBJ2-6; a possible D gene is TRBD1 (5 bases). Trimming left V 4 bases short and J 1 base short, with 15 bases between. This CDR3 spans 17 amino acids. From germline, CDR1 is SGHRS and CDR2 YFSETQ. Here the CDR3 DNA reads TGCGCCAGCAGCGGGGCCCAGGTGGTATCTGGGGCCAACGTCCTGACTTTC. This encodes CASSGAQVVSGANVLTF.

The chain has TRBV5-1 and TRBJ2-3; 9 bases map to TRBD1. V dropped 0 bases and J dropped 1; count of bases not matched to a gene: 15. This CDR3 region has 20 residues. Germline assignment: CDR1 SGHRS and CDR2 YFSETQ. For the CDR3, the DNA is TGCGCCAGCAGCTTGGTTTCCGGGACAGGGAACGGTGTGGGCACAGATACGCAGTATTTT. It encodes CASSLVSGTGNGVGTDTQYF.

This clone appeared once. The V and J genes are TRBV27 and TRBJ1-1, with D possibly TRBD1 on 5 matching bases. Germline values: CDR1 MNHEY, CDR2 SMNVEV (reference sequence). The ends were cut back, 6 bases at V and 6 bases at J, with 14 bases in the middle. This CDR3 is 13 amino acids long. The CDR3, as DNA: TGTGCCAGCAGCCCCGTGAGGGGCTCTGAAGCTTTCTTT. Translation gives CASSPVRGSEAFF.

The genes are TRBV21-1 and TRBJ2-5. TRBV21-1 is designated a pseudogene. The CDR3 consists of 14 residues. The CDR3: CASSAKSGAKTQYF. CDR3 bases: TGTGCCAGCAGTGCCAAGTCGGGGGCGAAGACCCAGTACTTC.

V gene TRBV5-1 combines with J gene TRBJ2-3; D is undetermined. The germline gives CDR1 SGHRS, CDR2 YFSETQ. The CDR3 is 16 amino acids. V was trimmed by 2 bases and J by 0 bases, leaving 13 bases between them. This CDR3 is CASSFDVVPSTDTQYF. CDR3 nucleotide sequence: TGCGCCAGCAGCTTCGACGTGGTTCCTAGCACAGATACGCAGTATTTT.

The V gene is TRBV10-3, the J gene TRBJ1-3, with D possibly matching TRBD1 (5 bases). Germline V CDR1 and CDR2: ENHRY, SYGVKD. This CDR3 has 15 residues. Trimming stripped 2 bases from V and 1 base from J, with 9 bases between. CDR3 region: CAISEGRASGNTIYF. The CDR3, as DNA: TGTGCCATCAGTGAGGGCAGGGCTTCTGGAAACACCATATATTTT.

J is TRBJ2-2 and V is TRBV28; D gene ambiguous. Per the germline V gene, CDR1 is MDHEN and CDR2 is SYDVKM. V was shortened by 4 bases and J by 4 bases, with 7 bases between the two germline ends. The CDR3 sequence is 13 residues long. Here the CDR3 DNA reads TGTGCCAGCAGTTCGGGCGGCACCGGGGAGCTGTTTTTT. Translated: CASSSGGTGELFF.

This chain links TRBV11-2 with TRBJ2-7, with 10 bases lining up with TRBD2. Trimming removed 5 bases from V and 3 bases from J; junction bases left unmatched: 7. In germline, CDR1 is SGHAT, CDR2 FQNNGV. There are 15 residues in the CDR3. The CDR3 sequence: CASSPSPSGGYEQYF. The CDR3 DNA reads as TGTGCCAGCAGCCCTTCCCCTAGCGGGGGCTACGAGCAGTACTTC.